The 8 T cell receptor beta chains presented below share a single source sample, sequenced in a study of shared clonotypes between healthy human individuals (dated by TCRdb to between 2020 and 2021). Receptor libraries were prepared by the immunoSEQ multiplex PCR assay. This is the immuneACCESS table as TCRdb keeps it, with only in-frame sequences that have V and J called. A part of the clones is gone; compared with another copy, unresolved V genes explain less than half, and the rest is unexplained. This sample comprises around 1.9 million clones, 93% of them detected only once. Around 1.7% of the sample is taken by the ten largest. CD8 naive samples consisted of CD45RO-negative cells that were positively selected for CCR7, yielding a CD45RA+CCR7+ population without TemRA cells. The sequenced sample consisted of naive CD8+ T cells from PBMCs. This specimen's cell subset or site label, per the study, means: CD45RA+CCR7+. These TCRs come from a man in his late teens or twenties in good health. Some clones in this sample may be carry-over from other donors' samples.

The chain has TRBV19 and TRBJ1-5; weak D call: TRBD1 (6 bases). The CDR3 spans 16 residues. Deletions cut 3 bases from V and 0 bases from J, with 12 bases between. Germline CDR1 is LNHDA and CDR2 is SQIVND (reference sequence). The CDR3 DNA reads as TGTGCCAGTAGTATTATGGGGGCCTATAGCAATCAGCCCCAGCATTTT. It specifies CASSIMGAYSNQPQHF.

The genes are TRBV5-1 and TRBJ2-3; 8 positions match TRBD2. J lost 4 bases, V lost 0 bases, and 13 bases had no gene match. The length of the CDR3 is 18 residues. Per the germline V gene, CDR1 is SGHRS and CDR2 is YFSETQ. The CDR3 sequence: CASSLVGLGREDPDTQYF. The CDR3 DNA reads TGCGCCAGCAGCTTGGTTGGTTTGGGGCGGGAGGACCCAGATACGCAGTATTTT. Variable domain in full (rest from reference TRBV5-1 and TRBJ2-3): KAGVTQTPRYLIKTRGQQVTLSCSPISGHRSVSWYQQTPGQGLQFLFEYFSETQRNKGNFPGRFSGRQFSNSRSEMNVSTLELGDSALYLCASSLVGLGREDPDTQYFGPGTRLTVL.

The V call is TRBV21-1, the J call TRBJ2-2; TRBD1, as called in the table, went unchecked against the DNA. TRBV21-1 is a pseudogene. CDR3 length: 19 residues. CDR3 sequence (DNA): TGTGCCAGCAGCAAAGACAGGGTTTTGATAGAACCGAGTATGGGGAAGCTGTTTTTT. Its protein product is CASSKDRVLIEPSMGKLFF.

CDR3 sequence: CASTRGTGVNEQFF. In nucleotides, the CDR3 is TGCGCCAGCACCCGAGGGACAGGGGTTAATGAGCAGTTCTTC. V usage is TRBV4-1 and J usage is TRBJ2-1, with TRBD1 matching 10 bases. There are 14 residues in the CDR3. V shed 7 bases and J 7 bases; nucleotides not matched to a gene: 7. Germline values: CDR1 MGHRA, CDR2 YSYEKL.

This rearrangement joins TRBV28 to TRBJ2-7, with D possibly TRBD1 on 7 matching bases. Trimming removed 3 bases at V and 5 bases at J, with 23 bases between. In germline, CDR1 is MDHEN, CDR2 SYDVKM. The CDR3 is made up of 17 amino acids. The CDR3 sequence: CASSFSPRQGLNHEQYF. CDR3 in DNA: TGTGCCAGCAGTTTCTCCCCCCGACAGGGACTCAACCACGAGCAGTACTTC.

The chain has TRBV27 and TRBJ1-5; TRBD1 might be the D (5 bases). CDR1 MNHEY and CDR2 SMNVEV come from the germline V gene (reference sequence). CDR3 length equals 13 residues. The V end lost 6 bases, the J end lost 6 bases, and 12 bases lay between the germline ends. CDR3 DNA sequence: TGTGCCAGCAGCAGACCCGGGGGTCAGCCCCAGCATTTT. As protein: CASSRPGGQPQHF.

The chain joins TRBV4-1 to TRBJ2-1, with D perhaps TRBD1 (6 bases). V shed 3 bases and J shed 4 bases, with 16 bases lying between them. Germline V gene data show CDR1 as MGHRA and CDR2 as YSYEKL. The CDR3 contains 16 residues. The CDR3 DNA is TGCGCCAGCAGCCATATCGCGGACAGAGGGTACAATGAGCAGTTCTTC. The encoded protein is CASSHIADRGYNEQFF.

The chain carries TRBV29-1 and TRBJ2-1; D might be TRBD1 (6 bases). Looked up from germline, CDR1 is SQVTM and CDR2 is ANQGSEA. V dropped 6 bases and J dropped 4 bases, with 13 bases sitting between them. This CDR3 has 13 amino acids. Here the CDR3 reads CSVPGDGYNEQFF. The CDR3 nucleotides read TGCAGCGTACCAGGGGACGGGTACAATGAGCAGTTCTTC.